This T cell receptor (beta chain) stems from a study of T cell responses to AZD1222 COVID-19 vaccine. For this clone: As yet, its antigen is unknown.

Method: immunoSEQ multiplex PCR; TCRdb's copy keeps in-frame clones and lacks some. The data hold 90,000 to 120,000 clones, with roughly 89% observed a single time. Trimming took off 3 bases at V and 3 bases at J, with 11 bases between the two ends. This CDR3 has 15 amino acids. Germline V gives CDR1 WNHNN, CDR2 SYGVQD (reference sequence). Study results and limitations: Scientists sampled the repertoires only once the peak T cell response had passed. An increase in Spike-specific TCR breadth and depth was observed after two AZD1222 doses. The donors showed a predominance of white British ancestry and of females, with possible underestimation of clonal diversity.

The rearrangement joins TRBV10-1 to TRBJ2-2, with D unclear. This material consisted of peripheral blood, taken on day 0 of MenACWY control vaccination. This TCR derives from an adult in good health. The CDR3, as DNA: TGCGCCAGCAGTGAAGTGGGCTCCGACACCGGGGAGCTGTTTTTT. Its translation: CASSEVGSDTGELFF.